Following are 23 T cell receptor beta chains from one sample sequenced in a study of T cell responses to AZD1222 COVID-19 vaccine. The protocol was immunoSEQ multiplex PCR, while the TCRdb copy is restricted to in-frame clones and leaves out a portion. The table shows 120,000 to 150,000 clones, with more than 70% occurring only once. The sequences come from peripheral blood, collected 28 days after the second AZD1222 dose. These receptors all stem from an adult who received the AZD1222 COVID-19 vaccine.

The table lists this clone with a few counts. The rearrangement joins TRBV27 to TRBJ2-7, with D unclear. V lost 7 bases and J 1 base, leaving 11 bases between the germline ends. Per the germline V gene, CDR1 is MNHEY and CDR2 is SMNVEV (reference sequence). This CDR3 spans 13 amino acids. The chain's CDR3 is CASNGPKSYEQYF. CDR3 DNA sequence: TGTGCCAGCAATGGGCCTAAATCCTACGAGCAGTACTTC.

The chain links TRBV11-3 to TRBJ1-2; D unclear. The ends were cut back, 1 base at V and 4 bases at J, with 10 bases in the middle. CDR1 and CDR2 (germline): SGHNT, YENEEA. CDR3 length: 14 residues. The CDR3 coding sequence is TGTGCCAGCAGCTTAGGGCCTGAGGCCTATGGCTACACCTTC. Amino acids: CASSLGPEAYGYTF.

The chain employs TRBV29-1 and TRBJ2-5; D may be TRBD1 (5 bases). The CDR3 totals 13 residues. The V end lost 6 bases, the J end lost 5 bases, and 16 bases lay between the germline ends. Germline loops: CDR1 SQVTM, CDR2 ANQGSEA. CDR3 in amino acids: CSVLQGRGETQYF. The CDR3 DNA follows: TGCAGCGTGCTGCAGGGTCGCGGCGAGACCCAGTACTTC.

The chain employs TRBV5-1 and TRBJ1-5; 9 bases line up with TRBD1. After removal of 0 bases from V and 7 bases from J, the junction contained 8 bases not matched to a gene. Germline V gene lookup returns CDR1 SGHRS and CDR2 YFSETQ. The CDR3 is 16 residues long. The CDR3 nucleotides read TGCGCCAGCAGCTTGGAGGGACAGGGTCTAGGACAGCCCCAGCATTTT. Its translation: CASSLEGQGLGQPQHF.

This clone was picked up one time. The J gene is TRBJ1-1, the V gene TRBV5-1; D is unresolved. V lost 1 base, J lost 3 bases, and 7 bases lay in between. CDR3 length equals 13 residues. Germline values: CDR1 SGHRS, CDR2 YFSETQ. DNA for the CDR3: TGCGCCAGCAGCTTGAAGGCAGACACTGAAGCTTTCTTT. It codes for CASSLKADTEAFF.

The chain employs TRBV5-1 and TRBJ1-1; 7 nucleotides agree with TRBD1. From germline, CDR1 is SGHRS and CDR2 YFSETQ. The junction had 5 bases not matched to a gene; V was cut back by 7 bases and J by 2 bases. CDR3 length: 13 amino acids. This CDR3 is CASGQGGNTEAFF. The CDR3 DNA reads TGCGCCAGCGGTCAGGGGGGAAACACTGAAGCTTTCTTT.

This clone has a handful of counts. CDR3 in amino acids: CASSLGRFGGGADYEQYF. CDR3 in DNA: TGTGCCAGCAGCTTAGGGCGGTTTGGCGGGGGGGCCGACTACGAGCAGTACTTC. The V and J genes are TRBV13 and TRBJ2-7, with 9 bases that match TRBD2. After removal of 0 bases from V and 3 bases from J, the junction contained 12 bases not matched to a gene. Germline CDR1 PRHDT, CDR2 FYEKMQ (reference sequence). CDR3 length equals 18 residues. Together with reference TRBV13 and TRBJ2-7, the CDR3 gives the full variable domain: AAGVIQSPRHLIKEKRETATLKCYPIPRHDTVYWYQQGPGQDPQFLISFYEKMQSDKGSIPDRFSAQQFSDYHSELNMSSLELGDSALYFCASSLGRFGGGADYEQYFGPGTRLTVT.

V and J are TRBV3-1 (or the pseudogene TRBV3-2) and TRBJ1-1, with 10 bases that match TRBD1. This CDR3 contains 19 residues. Germline V gene data show CDR1 as LGHDT and CDR2 as YNNKEL (reference sequence). The trim removed 0 bases at V and 3 bases at J, leaving 13 bases unmatched. The CDR3 loop reads CASSQDLWDRGHSDTEAFF. As DNA, the CDR3 is TGTGCCAGCAGCCAAGATCTTTGGGACAGGGGTCACTCCGACACTGAAGCTTTCTTT.

This rearrangement joins TRBV4-1 to TRBJ2-1; 11 bases are a match to TRBD2. Germline V lookup: CDR1 MGHRA, CDR2 YSYEKL. V was pared by 0 bases and J by 7 bases, with 5 bases of the junction left unmatched. The CDR3 covers 16 residues. Here the CDR3 DNA reads TGCGCCAGCAGCCAAGATCGACTAGCGGGGCCAAATGAGCAGTTCTTC. Protein product: CASSQDRLAGPNEQFF.

The CDR3 region is CSVLGQENTIYF. In DNA, the CDR3 is TGCAGCGTGCTGGGACAGGAAAACACCATATATTTT. The chain employs TRBV29-1 and TRBJ1-3; 8 bases agree with TRBD1. V was clipped by 6 bases and J by 6 bases; unmatched bases: 4. This CDR3 comprises 12 residues. CDR1 and CDR2 from the germline V gene are SQVTM and ANQGSEA.

CDR3 in amino acids: CAWGDSSGTEAFF. The DNA for the CDR3 is TGTGCCTGGGGGGACAGCTCCGGCACTGAAGCTTTCTTT. V gene TRBV30 combines with J gene TRBJ1-1; 7 bases align to TRBD1. Germline CDR1 is GTSNPN and CDR2 is SVGIG (reference sequence). J lost 4 bases, V lost 5 bases, and 7 bases had no gene match. This CDR3 is 13 amino acids long.

V usage is TRBV3-1 (or the pseudogene TRBV3-2) and J usage is TRBJ2-1; possible D gene TRBD1, 6 bases. The CDR3 is made up of 16 amino acids. The V gene lost 4 bases and the J gene lost 4 bases, with 17 bases spanning the gap. Germline V gene sequence: CDR1 LGHDT, CDR2 YNNKEL (reference sequence). This chain's CDR3 is CASSPVSDRHYNEQFF. The CDR3 nucleotides read TGTGCCAGCAGCCCTGTAAGTGACAGGCATTACAATGAGCAGTTCTTC.

The chain joins TRBV7-6 to TRBJ2-5; no clear D gene. Per the germline V gene, CDR1 is SGHVS and CDR2 is FNYEAQ. The CDR3 has 16 residues. V gave up 3 bases and J gave up 0 bases, with 14 bases separating them. The DNA of the CDR3 is TGTGCCAGCAGCTTGGACGAGCGCAGCAACCAAGAGACCCAGTACTTC. Encoded protein: CASSLDERSNQETQYF. The entire variable domain, with the rest obtained from reference TRBV7-6 and TRBJ2-5, is as follows: GAGVSQSPRYKVTKRGQDVALRCDPISGHVSLYWYRQALGQGPEFLTYFNYEAQQDKSGLPNDRFSAERPEGSISTLTIQRTEQRDSAMYRCASSLDERSNQETQYFGPGTRLLVL.

The CDR3 protein is CASSANRDGSVEQFF. CDR3 bases: TGCGCCAGCAGTGCGAACAGGGACGGCTCGGTTGAGCAGTTCTTC. The chain has TRBV10-2 and TRBJ2-1; maybe TRBD1 (6 bases). The CDR3 runs 15 residues. V shed 4 bases and J shed 9 bases, with 19 bases lying between them. Looked up from germline, CDR1 is WSHSY and CDR2 is SAAADI.

This rearrangement joins TRBV27 to TRBJ2-3; 10 bases line up with TRBD2. The CDR3 length is 16 residues. V lost 6 bases to trimming and J lost 2 bases; unmatched junction nucleotides: 8. Looked up from germline, CDR1 is MNHEY and CDR2 is SMNVEV (reference sequence). The CDR3 nucleotides are TGTGCCAGCAGGTTCCCCACTAGCGGGAACACAGATACGCAGTATTTT. Protein product: CASRFPTSGNTDTQYF.

The V and J genes are TRBV6-5 and TRBJ2-5, with TRBD1 as a possible D gene (6 bases). The CDR3 has 14 residues. The V end was cut by 2 bases, the J end by 1 base, with 8 bases between. Germline lookup yields CDR1 MNHEY and CDR2 SVGAGI. CDR3 nucleotide sequence: TGTGCCAGCAGTTACACAGGGATCCAAGAGACCCAGTACTTC. Protein sequence: CASSYTGIQETQYF.

This chain uses TRBV15 with TRBJ2-3; no definite D call. The germline V and J ends were trimmed by 7 bases and 2 bases, with 10 bases remaining between them. CDR3 size: 13 residues. Germline V CDR1 and CDR2: LNHNV, YYDKDF (reference sequence). CDR3 in amino acids: CATMIRITDTQYF. CDR3 DNA: TGTGCCACCATGATCAGAATCACAGATACGCAGTATTTT.

The chain has TRBV9 and TRBJ2-3; tentatively, D is TRBD2 (5 bases). V lost 4 bases to trimming and J lost 0 bases, with 24 bases between them. The CDR3 length is 19 residues. Germline loops: CDR1 SGDLS, CDR2 YYNGEE. DNA for the CDR3: TGTGCCAGCAGCCCACCTCCGGGCCGGGGATTGGGTAGCACAGATACGCAGTATTTT. It is translated as CASSPPPGRGLGSTDTQYF.

The chain couples TRBV2 to TRBJ1-1, with D unresolved. V was shortened by 6 bases and J by 0 bases, with 11 bases between the two germline ends. Germline CDR1 SNHLY, CDR2 FYNNEI. This CDR3 has 14 residues. The CDR3 region is CASRTQTLNTEAFF. Written as DNA, the CDR3 is TGTGCCAGCAGGACCCAAACCTTGAACACTGAAGCTTTCTTT.

This rearrangement joins TRBV6-4 to TRBJ1-1; D gene ambiguous. CDR1 and CDR2 from the germline V gene are MRHNA and SNTAGT. The CDR3 is made up of 13 amino acids. V lost 0 bases to trimming and J lost 4 bases, with 6 bases between them. CDR3 in amino acids: CASSDSESTEAFF. The CDR3 coding sequence is TGTGCCAGCAGTGACTCGGAGAGCACTGAAGCTTTCTTT.

J is TRBJ1-1 and V is TRBV5-8; no firm D call. The length of the CDR3 is 13 residues. V shed 0 bases and J shed 2 bases, with 5 bases lying between them. The germline V gene has CDR1 SGHTS and CDR2 YDEGEE. CDR3 nucleotide sequence: TGTGCCAGCAGCTTGGGTGAAAACACTGAAGCTTTCTTT. The encoded protein is CASSLGENTEAFF.

The chain joins TRBV4-2 to TRBJ2-3; no clear D gene. Per the germline V gene, CDR1 is LGHNA and CDR2 is YNFKEQ. V lost 0 bases, J lost 0 bases, and 7 bases lay in between. CDR3 length: 15 residues. The CDR3 here is CASSQERLSTDTQYF. CDR3 in DNA: TGTGCCAGCAGCCAAGAAAGACTGAGCACAGATACGCAGTATTTT.

The genes are TRBV19 and TRBJ2-2; D remains ambiguous. The V end lost 1 base, the J end lost 5 bases, and 14 bases lay between the germline ends. CDR1 is LNHDA, CDR2 SQIVND, per germline (reference sequence). CDR3 length: 16 amino acids. The CDR3 sequence: CASSIGRTAATGELFF. In nucleotides, the CDR3 is TGTGCCAGTAGTATAGGCAGAACGGCTGCGACCGGGGAGCTGTTTTTT.